The rows below give T cell receptor beta chains drawn from one sample of a study of T cell responses to AZD1222 COVID-19 vaccine. Some clones are missing from TCRdb's copy, which holds only in-frame ones; the method was immunoSEQ multiplex PCR. The sample lists 100,000 or so clones, around 87% occurring once. The sequences come from peripheral blood, collected 28 days after the second AZD1222 dose. All receptors derive from an adult who received the AZD1222 COVID-19 vaccine. The CDR3 runs from the conserved cysteine through the conserved F or W. Each record gives: D gene, CDR3 length, J gene, clone size, V gene, CDR3 DNA, CDR3 protein. The D gene is left open where the match is weak. Only some rows state a clone size, as once, few, many or a class for expanded clones.

TRBD2,15,TRBJ2-2,-,TRBV5-4,TGTGCCAGCAGCCCCCTCGGGGGGGACACCGGGGAGCTGTTTTTT,CASSPLGGDTGELFF
-,14,TRBJ1-5,-,TRBV6-2/TRBV6-3,TGTGCCAGCAGCTCCCGGGATAGCAATCAGCCCCAGCATTTT,CASSSRDSNQPQHF
-,15,TRBJ1-1,-,TRBV7-2,TGTGCCAGCAGACTTAACCCCGTTTTGGGTACTGAAGCTTTCTTT,CASRLNPVLGTEAFF
-,17,TRBJ2-3,-,TRBV5-4,TGTGCCAGCAGCTTGGCTCCTGGCGGGGCTAGCACAGATACGCAGTATTTT,CASSLAPGGASTDTQYF
-,13,TRBJ2-3,-,TRBV7-7,TGTGCTAGCAGCCTTATGCGGGCAGATACGCAGTATTTT,CASSLMRADTQYF
-,15,TRBJ1-2,-,TRBV6-5,TGTGCCAGCATCCAGGACCGCACATGGAACTATGGCTACACCTTC,CASIQDRTWNYGYTF
TRBD2,15,TRBJ2-3,-,TRBV28,TGTGCCAGCAGCTCAGGCGGCGGGAGCGGAGATACGCAGTATTTT,CASSSGGGSGDTQYF
-,15,TRBJ2-5,once,TRBV14,TGTGCCAGCAGCCAAGCAGGGGTAGGGGGAGAGACCCAGTACTTC,CASSQAGVGGETQYF
-,18,TRBJ1-1,-,TRBV3-1/TRBV3-2,TGTGCCAGCAGCCAAGATAAGGCAGGGGTGGTACGAAGGACTGAAGCTTTCTTT,CASSQDKAGVVRRTEAFF
-,11,TRBJ1-1,-,TRBV6-2/TRBV6-3,TGTGCCAGCAGTCACAGCTATGAAGCTTTCTTT,CASSHSYEAFF
TRBD1,15,TRBJ1-2,-,TRBV28,TGTGCCAGCAGTTTCCAGGACAGGGACAACTATGGCTACACCTTC,CASSFQDRDNYGYTF
-,13,TRBJ2-5,-,TRBV7-9,TGTGCCAGCAGCCCCCTGGGGGCCGAGACCCAGTACTTC,CASSPLGAETQYF
TRBD1,17,TRBJ1-5,-,TRBV7-8,TGTGCCAGCAGCGCTAACCTACGGACAGGGCCCAATCAGCCCCAGCATTTT,CASSANLRTGPNQPQHF
-,11,TRBJ2-1,-,TRBV12-3/TRBV12-4,TGTGCCAGCTGTCAGATCAATGAGCAGTTCTTC,CASCQINEQFF
-,17,TRBJ1-2,-,TRBV4-1,TGCGCCAGCAGCCAAGATAGCATTTTTGGGACCCGCTATGGCTACACCTTC,CASSQDSIFGTRYGYTF
TRBD1,14,TRBJ2-7,-,TRBV19,TGTGCCAGTAGTATGTGGGGACAGGGCGACGAGCAGTACTTC,CASSMWGQGDEQYF
-,13,TRBJ1-1,-,TRBV29-1,TGCAGCGTGGCAGGACAGATTAAAACTGAAGCTTTCTTT,CSVAGQIKTEAFF
-,14,TRBJ2-2,few,TRBV30,TGTGCCTGGAGTAAATATTCAGAGGCCGGGGAGCTGTTTTTT,CAWSKYSEAGELFF
-,15,TRBJ1-5,-,TRBV7-2,TGTGCCAGCAGCTTAGCAGGGCGGCGCAATCAGCCCCAGCATTTT,CASSLAGRRNQPQHF
TRBD1,14,TRBJ2-4,-,TRBV6-5,TGTGCCAGCAGGGCCGGGACAGGGATGAACATTCAGTACTTC,CASRAGTGMNIQYF
-,12,TRBJ1-1,-,TRBV7-9,TGTGCCAGCAGCAAATCATTGCGCAGGGTATTCTTT,CASSKSLRRVFF
TRBD1,15,TRBJ1-1,-,TRBV28,TGTGCCAGCAGCACGACAGGGGGCGCCTCCACTGAAGCTTTCTTT,CASSTTGGASTEAFF
-,15,TRBJ2-2,-,TRBV5-1,TGCGCCAGCAGCTTGGACAGGCCAAACACCGGGGAGCTGTTTTTT,CASSLDRPNTGELFF
TRBD1,14,TRBJ1-5,-,TRBV7-9,TGTGCCAGCAGCGGACCACAGGGGGTTCAGCCCCAGCATTTT,CASSGPQGVQPQHF
TRBD1,15,TRBJ1-4,-,TRBV7-3,TGTGCCAGCAGCCAAGAGGGGGCGCCTAATGAAAAACTGTTTTTT,CASSQEGAPNEKLFF
-,14,TRBJ2-5,-,TRBV6-5,TGTGCCAGCAGTTACTCCCACAAACAAGAGACCCAGTACTTC,CASSYSHKQETQYF
TRBD2,18,TRBJ2-5,once,TRBV3-1/TRBV3-2,TGTGCCAGCAGCCCAGAGGGGACTAGCGGGGGGATCCAAGAGACCCAGTACTTC,CASSPEGTSGGIQETQYF
TRBD2,16,TRBJ2-3,-,TRBV27,TGTGCCAGCAGTTACGGGACTAGCGGGAGGACAGATACGCAGTATTTT,CASSYGTSGRTDTQYF
-,15,TRBJ2-2,-,TRBV7-8,TGTGCCAGCAGCTCATCCGGGACCCTCACCGGGGAGCTGTTTTTT,CASSSSGTLTGELFF
TRBD1,13,TRBJ1-2,-,TRBV20-1,TGCAGTGCTAGTTACGGACAGGAAGACGGCTACACCTTC,CSASYGQEDGYTF
-,15,TRBJ2-7,-,TRBV11-2,TGTGCCAGCAGACCATCCGGGGGAGTTCTCTACGAGCAGTACTTC,CASRPSGGVLYEQYF
TRBD1,17,TRBJ1-5,few,TRBV6-1,TGTGCCAGCAGTGAAACGACAGGGGGTTATAGCAATCAGCCCCAGCATTTT,CASSETTGGYSNQPQHF
TRBD2,14,TRBJ2-2,-,TRBV4-2,TGTGCCAGCAGCCCCGGGGGGGCAGTCGGGGAGCTGTTTTTT,CASSPGGAVGELFF
-,14,TRBJ2-7,-,TRBV6-5,TGTGCCAGCAGTTACGGAAAGAGGGCCTTGGGGCAGTACTTC,CASSYGKRALGQYF
-,12,TRBJ2-7,-,TRBV28,TGTGCCAGCAGTCCCCTGATCTACGAGCAGTACTTC,CASSPLIYEQYF
-,12,TRBJ2-7,-,TRBV6-5,TGTGCCTCAGGGACTGGTATCTACGAGCAGTACTTC,CASGTGIYEQYF
TRBD1,14,TRBJ2-7,-,TRBV5-1,TGCGCCAGCAGCTTCCGACAGGGGGCCTACGAGCAGTACTTC,CASSFRQGAYEQYF
TRBD2,14,TRBJ2-3,-,TRBV24-1,TGTGCCACCAGTGAAGCGGGACTCCGGGGGAAGCAGTATTTT,CATSEAGLRGKQYF
TRBD1,14,TRBJ2-7,-,TRBV2,TGTGCCAGCAGCCCGGGACAGGGTCTTCACGAGCAGTACTTC,CASSPGQGLHEQYF
-,13,TRBJ1-1,-,TRBV5-1,TGCGCCAGCAGGGACGGGGAGGAGACTGAAGCTTTCTTT,CASRDGEETEAFF
TRBD1,17,TRBJ1-1,-,TRBV5-1,TGCGCCAGCAGCTTGGGACGGGACAGAATCATGAACACTGAAGCTTTCTTT,CASSLGRDRIMNTEAFF
-,14,TRBJ1-5,-,TRBV5-6,TGTGCCAGCAGCTTCTCAGGGGACGGGCAGCCCCAGCATTTT,CASSFSGDGQPQHF
-,14,TRBJ2-7,-,TRBV5-4,TGTGCCAGCAGCCCAGGGGACCACTCCTACGAGCAGTACTTC,CASSPGDHSYEQYF
-,13,TRBJ2-6,-,TRBV29-1,TGCAGCGGGCTGCTCTCTGGGGCCAACGTCCTGACTTTC,CSGLLSGANVLTF
-,14,TRBJ1-2,-,TRBV10-3,TGTGCCATCCAAGGAGCGGGGGCGAACTATGGCTACACCTTC,CAIQGAGANYGYTF
TRBD1,15,TRBJ2-3,-,TRBV5-1,TGCGCCAGCAGCTTGGCGGGGACAGGGGGAGATACGCAGTATTTT,CASSLAGTGGDTQYF
TRBD1,15,TRBJ1-6,-,TRBV4-1,TGCGCCAGCAGCAAAGGGACAGCTCTTAATTCACCCCTCCACTTT,CASSKGTALNSPLHF
-,16,TRBJ1-1,-,TRBV18,TGTGCCAGCTCACCGCGGGACATAACCGACGTTTTTGAGGCTTTCTTT,CASSPRDITDVFEAFF
-,14,TRBJ2-5,-,TRBV7-3,TGTGCCAGCAGCTTAAATGCGGGAAGGGGGACCCAGTACTTC,CASSLNAGRGTQYF
TRBD2,15,TRBJ2-7,-,TRBV3-1/TRBV3-2,TGTGCCAGCAGCCAAAGTCGACTAGCGGGATACGAGCAGTACTTC,CASSQSRLAGYEQYF
TRBD1,19,TRBJ2-3,-,TRBV19,TGTGCCAGTAGTATAGTTGGACAGGGCGTTTTCTCTAGCACAGATACGCAGTATTTT,CASSIVGQGVFSSTDTQYF
TRBD2,17,TRBJ2-3,-,TRBV10-3,TGTGCCATCAGTGTACTAGCGGGGGCCACCGGCACAGATACGCAGTATTTT,CAISVLAGATGTDTQYF
TRBD2,17,TRBJ2-1,few,TRBV5-6,TGTGCCAGCAGCTTGGCCCAGGGGGTAGCGGGAGGCAATGAGCAGTTCTTC,CASSLAQGVAGGNEQFF
-,13,TRBJ1-1,once,TRBV30,TGTGCCTGGAGTGTCTCAATCGGAACTGAAGCTTTCTTT,CAWSVSIGTEAFF
TRBD1,15,TRBJ2-5,-,TRBV18,TGTGCCAGCTCACAGGGACAGGGCTGGCAAGAGACCCAGTACTTC,CASSQGQGWQETQYF
-,12,TRBJ2-1,-,TRBV6-2/TRBV6-3,TGTGCCAGCAGTTACTCGAACCATGAGCAGTTCTTC,CASSYSNHEQFF